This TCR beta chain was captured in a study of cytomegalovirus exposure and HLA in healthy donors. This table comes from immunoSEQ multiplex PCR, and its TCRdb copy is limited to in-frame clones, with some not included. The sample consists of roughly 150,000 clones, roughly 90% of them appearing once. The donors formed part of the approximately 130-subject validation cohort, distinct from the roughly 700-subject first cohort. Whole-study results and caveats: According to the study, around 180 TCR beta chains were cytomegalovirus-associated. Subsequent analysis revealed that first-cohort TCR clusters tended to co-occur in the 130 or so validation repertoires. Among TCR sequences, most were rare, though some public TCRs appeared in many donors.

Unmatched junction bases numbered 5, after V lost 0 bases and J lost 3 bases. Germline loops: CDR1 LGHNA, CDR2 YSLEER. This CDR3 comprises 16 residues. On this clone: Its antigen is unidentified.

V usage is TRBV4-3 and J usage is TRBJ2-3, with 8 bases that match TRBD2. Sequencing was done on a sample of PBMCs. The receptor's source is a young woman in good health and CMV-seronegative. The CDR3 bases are TGCGCCAGCAGCCAAGATCCCCGGGGGGGGACAGATACGCAGTATTTT. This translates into CASSQDPRGGTDTQYF.